This is a list of T cell receptor beta chains from one sample in a study of control samples from healthy donors and cancer patients. Assay used: immunoSEQ multiplex PCR; TCRdb lists only in-frame clones, some missing. This sample yields roughly 90,000 clones, of which approximately 95% are seen a single time; approximately 1.5% belongs to the top ten. The sequencing input was blood. The receptors shown here come from a woman aged 25-40 years in good health. Both conserved end residues are part of each CDR3. The order of the fields is D gene, V gene, clone size, J gene, CDR3 DNA, CDR3 protein. The D gene is left open where the match is weak. For some rows the clone size is stated as once, few or many, or as a class when expanded; others skip it.

.,TRBV5-5,.,TRBJ2-1,TGTGCCAGCAGCTTGACCCCAGGGGCGGTCATAGGCTCCTACAATGAGCAGTTCTTC,CASSLTPGAVIGSYNEQFF
.,TRBV9,.,TRBJ2-1,TGTGCCAGCAGCGTAGCCGGGTTCAATGAGCAGTTCTTC,CASSVAGFNEQFF
.,TRBV30,.,TRBJ1-4,TGTGCCTGTGATAGGACAGAGAATGAAAAACTGTTTTTT,CACDRTENEKLFF
.,TRBV19,.,TRBJ1-1,TGTGCCAGTAGTACCCGCCGGGACGGAGTTAATGAAGCTTTCTTT,CASSTRRDGVNEAFF
.,TRBV29-1,few,TRBJ2-1,TGCAGCGTTGATTGGGGGGAGCAGTTCTTC,CSVDWGEQFF
.,TRBV18,.,TRBJ2-7,TGTGCCAGCTCACCAGCTTCGGGCGAGCAGTACTTC,CASSPASGEQYF
.,TRBV24-1,.,TRBJ2-7,TGTGGGGGCGCGAGGGCCTACGAGCAGTACTTC,CGGARAYEQYF
TRBD1,TRBV11-2,.,TRBJ1-1,TGTGCCAGCAGCTTAGACGACAGGGTGAACACTGAAGCTTTCTTT,CASSLDDRVNTEAFF
.,TRBV2,.,TRBJ1-1,TGTGCCAGCAGTGAAAGTACGGGGGGGAACACTGAAGCTTTCTTT,CASSESTGGNTEAFF
.,TRBV6-5,.,TRBJ1-3,TGTGCCAGCAGTTACTCTGGAGCGGGCTCTGGAAACACCATATATTTT,CASSYSGAGSGNTIYF
.,TRBV2,.,TRBJ2-5,TGTGCCAGCCGGTTCCGAGACAGGCAAGAGACCCAGTACTTC,CASRFRDRQETQYF
.,TRBV6-4,.,TRBJ2-3,TGTGCCAGCAGCGGGAGTAGTACAGATACGCAGTATTTT,CASSGSSTDTQYF
.,TRBV2,.,TRBJ1-3,TGTGCCAGCAGAAGGGGAGGAAACACCATATATTTT,CASRRGGNTIYF
TRBD1,TRBV18,.,TRBJ1-1,TGTGCCAGCTCACCACCAAGGACAGGTGTGAACACTGAAGCTTTCTTT,CASSPPRTGVNTEAFF
.,TRBV5-1,.,TRBJ2-1,TGCGCCAGCAGCTTAGTCTGGCACGACAATGAGCAGTTCTTC,CASSLVWHDNEQFF